These 18 T cell receptor beta chains originate from one sample sequenced in a study of blood T cell repertoires in COVID-19. Produced via immunoSEQ multiplex PCR; TCRdb's table is partial and in-frame only. The sample yields 350,000 or so clones, roughly 90% seen once. The sequenced sample consisted of peripheral blood. Every receptor here comes from a woman aged 60-75 years with COVID-19, enrolled during active disease.

The chain has TRBV18 and TRBJ1-5; 7 positions agree with TRBD1. The V segment lost 2 bases and the J segment 7 bases; nucleotides outside the gene matches: 8. The V gene's germline CDR1 is KGHSH and CDR2 LQKENI. The CDR3 is 15 residues long. The CDR3 DNA reads as TGTGCCAGCTCACCAACCTACAGGGGCGGGCAGCCCCAGCATTTT. Amino acid sequence: CASSPTYRGGQPQHF.

The CDR3 nucleotides read TGTGCCAGCAGGACAGGGCCTACGAGGCAGTACTTC. It translates to CASRTGPTRQYF. The chain has TRBV14 and TRBJ2-7; TRBD1 matches at 7 bases. The CDR3 length is 12 residues. Germline CDR1 is SGHDN and CDR2 is FVKESK. The V and J ends lost 6 bases and 9 bases, in that order; junction bases with no gene match: 8.

The rearrangement links TRBV23-1 to TRBJ1-2, with no clear D. TRBV23-1 is flagged as an ORF with uncertain function. The CDR3 is 18 amino acids. Trimming removed 2 bases from V and 0 bases from J, with 19 bases in between. CDR3 nucleotide sequence: TGCGCCAGCAGTCAAATAAGGTCTTGGCCAGGTCCTAACTATGGCTACACCTTC. Amino acid sequence: CASSQIRSWPGPNYGYTF.

The J gene is TRBJ1-1, the V gene TRBV6-6, with TRBD1 matching over 8 bases. Germline loops: CDR1 MNHNY, CDR2 SVGAGI (reference sequence). V shed 6 bases and J 6 bases; nucleotides not matched to a gene: 3. The CDR3 runs 12 residues. CDR3 nucleotides: TGTGCCAGCAGGCAACAGGGGGCTGAAGCTTTCTTT. The encoded protein is CASRQQGAEAFF.

The chain is built from TRBV11-2 and TRBJ2-3; TRBD2 aligns across 14 bases. Germline V gene lookup returns CDR1 SGHAT and CDR2 FQNNGV. J was trimmed by 2 bases and V by 4 bases; bases with no gene match: 5. The CDR3 loop spans 17 amino acids. The CDR3 DNA is TGTGCCAGCAGCTCCAGGACTAGCGGGGGGTACACAGATACGCAGTATTTT. Amino acids: CASSSRTSGGYTDTQYF.

The V and J genes are TRBV18 and TRBJ2-5; 11 bases are a match to TRBD2. CDR3 length: 16 amino acids. The junction had 9 bases not matched to a gene; V was cut back by 2 bases and J by 7 bases. Per the germline V gene, CDR1 is KGHSH and CDR2 is LQKENI. The CDR3 sequence: CASSPSGLAGMGTQYF. The DNA for the CDR3 is TGTGCCAGCTCACCAAGTGGACTAGCGGGTATGGGGACCCAGTACTTC.

Comments on this clone: Other DNA sequences from this sample encode an identical CDR3 as well. The J gene is TRBJ1-5, the V gene TRBV9; the D is unclear. Looked up from germline, CDR1 is SGDLS and CDR2 is YYNGEE. The CDR3 extends over 14 amino acids. Trimming cost V 0 bases and J 4 bases, with 8 bases left between them. Here the CDR3 reads CASSVGDTNQPQHF. The CDR3 region has the DNA TGTGCCAGCAGCGTAGGTGACACAAATCAGCCCCAGCATTTT.

V gene TRBV13 combines with J gene TRBJ2-3; 7 positions agree with TRBD1. The CDR3 length is 15 residues. Germline V gene sequence: CDR1 PRHDT, CDR2 FYEKMQ (reference sequence). V lost 2 bases to trimming and J lost 1 base; unmatched junction nucleotides: 3. CDR3 region: CASSLRGPRTDTQYF. CDR3 DNA: TGTGCCAGCAGCTTAAGGGGGCCCCGCACAGATACGCAGTATTTT.

The chain recombines TRBV9 with TRBJ1-6; no clear D. From germline, CDR1 is SGDLS and CDR2 YYNGEE. Between the trimmed V and J ends, which lost 4 bases and 7 bases, there was a span of 6 bases. This CDR3 region has 12 residues. Here the CDR3 reads CASSNLNSPLHF. CDR3 sequence (DNA): TGTGCCAGCAGCAACTTGAATTCACCCCTCCACTTT. The entire variable domain, with the rest obtained from reference TRBV9 and TRBJ1-6, is as follows: DSGVTQTPKHLITATGQRVTLRCSPRSGDLSVYWYQQSLDQGLQFLIQYYNGEERAKGNILERFSAQQFPDLHSELNLSSLELGDSALYFCASSNLNSPLHFGNGTRLTVT.

The chain uses TRBV19 and TRBJ1-3; D is unclear. From germline, CDR1 is LNHDA and CDR2 SQIVND (reference sequence). This CDR3 comprises 14 residues. V dropped 6 bases and J dropped 0 bases, with 9 bases sitting between them. The CDR3 DNA reads as TGTGCCAGTAGCCTGAGAAGCTCTGGAAACACCATATATTTT. It specifies CASSLRSSGNTIYF. Filled out from reference TRBV19 and TRBJ1-3, the complete variable domain reads DGGITQSPKYLFRKEGQNVTLSCEQNLNHDAMYWYRQDPGQGLRLIYYSQIVNDFQKGDIAEGYSVSREKKESFPLTVTSAQKNPTAFYLCASSLRSSGNTIYFGEGSWLTVV.

The V gene is TRBV19, the J gene TRBJ1-1, with a tentative D call TRBD1 (5 bases). The length of the CDR3 is 16 residues. Germline CDR1 and CDR2: LNHDA and SQIVND (reference sequence). Between the trimmed V and J ends, which lost 3 bases and 0 bases, there was a span of 14 bases. CDR3 sequence: CASSISPGLLNTEAFF. The CDR3 coding sequence is TGTGCCAGTAGTATTTCCCCGGGACTGCTGAACACTGAAGCTTTCTTT.

This chain connects TRBV18 to TRBJ1-1, with D hard to call. Trimming removed 3 bases from V and 7 bases from J, with 12 bases in between. The length of the CDR3 is 13 residues. Germline V gene lookup returns CDR1 KGHSH and CDR2 LQKENI. Here the CDR3 reads CASSPTLEGEAFF. Here the CDR3 DNA reads TGTGCCAGCTCACCTACCTTGGAGGGTGAAGCTTTCTTT.

The V call is TRBV28, the J call TRBJ1-4; D uncertain. The V and J ends lost 8 bases and 6 bases respectively, with 16 bases between them. Germline assignment: CDR1 MDHEN and CDR2 SYDVKM. This CDR3 has 14 residues. The CDR3 region is CASSPGYSYEKLFF. CDR3 nucleotides: TGTGCCAGCTCTCCAGGCTACAGCTATGAAAAACTGTTTTTT. Looking up the rest from reference TRBV28 and TRBJ1-4 gives the full variable domain: DVKVTQSSRYLVKRTGEKVFLECVQDMDHENMFWYRQDPGLGLRLIYFSYDVKMKEKGDIPEGYSVSREKKERFSLILESASTNQTSMYLCASSPGYSYEKLFFGSGTQLSVL.

On this clone: This sample also contains other DNA sequences that code for the same CDR3. The rearrangement uses TRBV19 and TRBJ1-1; D may be TRBD1 (5 bases). This CDR3 spans 11 amino acids. V gave up 8 bases and J gave up 4 bases, with 8 bases separating them. CDR1 and CDR2 (germline): LNHDA, SQIVND (reference sequence). The CDR3, as DNA: TGTGCCAGTTCGGGGGGCACTGAAGCTTTCTTT. Encoded protein: CASSGGTEAFF.

The chain carries TRBV5-1 and TRBJ1-1; D is possibly TRBD1 (5 bases). The CDR3 is made up of 14 amino acids. Per germline, CDR1 SGHRS and CDR2 YFSETQ. Trimming removed 3 bases at V and 1 base at J, with 10 bases between. CDR3 DNA: TGCGCCAGCAGCTCGTCCGGGGGGAACACTGAAGCTTTCTTT. Translating it yields CASSSSGGNTEAFF.

The chain combines TRBV4-1 with TRBJ1-5; the D gene is possibly TRBD1 (6 bases). CDR3 length: 17 amino acids. With 0 bases removed from V and 4 bases from J, the gap between germline ends came to 16 bases. CDR1 is MGHRA and CDR2 is YSYEKL in the germline V gene. This CDR3 is CASSQEPRGQLNQPQHF. The CDR3 DNA reads as TGCGCCAGCAGCCAAGAGCCAAGAGGACAGCTGAATCAGCCCCAGCATTTT.

The chain joins TRBV11-2 to TRBJ1-4; TRBD1 is a possible D gene (6 bases). This CDR3 is 14 amino acids long. Trimming took off 7 bases at V and 3 bases at J, with 12 bases between the two ends. Germline V gene data show CDR1 as SGHAT and CDR2 as FQNNGV. The CDR3 DNA is TGTGCCAGCACAGGACAGCCGGCTAATGAAAAACTGTTTTTT. As protein: CASTGQPANEKLFF.

This clone appeared once. The genes are TRBV11-2 and TRBJ2-4; no clear D gene. Germline V gene lookup returns CDR1 SGHAT and CDR2 FQNNGV. The CDR3 totals 14 residues. Trimming pared 4 bases from V and 0 bases from J, leaving 7 bases between. For the CDR3, the DNA is TGTGCCAGCAGCTCCCTGTTAGCCAAAAACATTCAGTACTTC. Protein: CASSSLLAKNIQYF.